This TCR beta chain was observed in a study of T cell repertoires in cytomegalovirus infection (dated by TCRdb to the late 2010s). About the investigation overall: The HLA type of each donor mattered for the analysis, because public TCR beta signatures pointed to carriage of CMV infection along with the matching HLA type. On the study overall, not on this receptor specifically: Cumulative frequency of public TCR beta family members discriminated carriers of CMV infection plus the relevant HLA type in this cohort and an independent 352-donor cohort. In the ex vivo response, HLA-C-restricted CMV-specific TCR beta clonotypes were dominant, and in two of eight donors the single most frequent clonotype came from this HLA-C-restricted group.

Sequenced using an Illumina HiSeq 1500. TCRdb trimmed the raw reads at Q25, called clones with MiXCR and kept productive beta chains. Every distinct CDR3 protein forms one entry, paired with its most common genes and DNA. A total of about 740,000 distinct CDR3 sequences appear in this sample, under 40% of them only once. The ten largest make up under 3.5% of the sample. The CDR3, cysteine through phenylalanine, is 15 amino acids long. Only the CDR3 portion is preserved as DNA: 45 bases, with reading frame beginning at the first base. The germline ends are 17 bases apart after V is trimmed by 1 base and J by 7 bases. According to the germline V gene, CDR1 reads SGHAT and CDR2 reads FQNNGV. Concerning this clonotype itself: Its antigen has not been determined. Base qualities were left out, and no much larger clone turns up one base away.

The V gene is TRBV11-2 and the J gene is TRBJ2-7, with the D call tentatively TRBD1 or TRBD2, each fitting 5 bases. The sequenced sample consisted of PBMCs. The sequence was obtained from a human donor in good health (CMV status not recorded). Some clones in this sample may be carry-over from other donors' samples. The CDR3 region has the sequence CASSLVFGAAYEQYF. The sequenced DNA is TGTGCCAGCAGCTTAGTATTCGGGGCAGCTTATGAGCAGTACTTC.